Below, one T cell receptor (beta chain) is given with its context. The data were taken from a study of OX40 agonist ivuxolimab in advanced cancers. The repertoire was sequenced with immunoSEQ multiplex PCR; TCRdb's copy has only in-frame clones and lacks some. Found here are tens of thousands of clones, around 93% of them singletons; the top ten hold roughly 2%. Germline CDR1 MDHEN, CDR2 SYDVKM. The CDR3 is 15 residues long. V gave up 5 bases and J gave up 4 bases; unmatched junction bases: 6. The chain recombines TRBV28 with TRBJ2-7; 12 bases match TRBD2. Source: CD4+ or CD8+ T cells sorted from blood, taken in a trial of the OX40 agonist ivuxolimab. The TCR sequence derives from an adult with an advanced solid tumor such as melanoma, head and neck, liver or kidney cancer. In nucleotides, the CDR3 is TGTGCCAGCAGTCCCGGACTAGCGGGAAGGTACGAGCAGTACTTC. Its protein product is CASSPGLAGRYEQYF.